The clone carrying this TCR beta chain was observed once. The CDR3 contains 17 residues. The germline V gene encodes CDR1 LNHNV and CDR2 YYDKDF (reference sequence). The data were taken from a study of blood T cells in healthy people across ages. The second PCR ran about 6 to 12 cycles with a sample-barcoded 5' primer and J-beta primers. TCRdb ran MiXCR on the 5' RACE reads and lists one entry per CDR3 protein. The table lists approximately 1,700,000 distinct CDR3 sequences, roughly 43% of them singletons. The specimen was blood. This sequence joins TRBV15 and TRBJ1-5, with 11 bases fitting TRBD1. The sequence was obtained from a human donor in good health. For the CDR3, the DNA is TGTGCTAGAGCAAGGGACAGGGGGAAATATAGCAATCAGCCCCAGCATTTT. Protein: CARARDRGKYSNQPQHF. The full variable domain, in which reference TRBV15 and TRBJ1-5 provide the parts outside the CDR3, is DAMVIQNPRYQVTQFGKPVTLSCSQTLNHNVMYWYQQKSSQAPKLLFHYYDKDFNNEADTPDNFQSRRPNTSFCFLDIRSPGLGDTAMYLCARARDRGKYSNQPQHFGDGTRLSIL.